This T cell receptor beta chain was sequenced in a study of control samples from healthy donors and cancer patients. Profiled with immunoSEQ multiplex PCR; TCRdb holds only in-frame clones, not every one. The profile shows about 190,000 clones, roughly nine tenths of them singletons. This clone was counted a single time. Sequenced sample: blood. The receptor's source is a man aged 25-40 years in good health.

CDR3 in amino acids: CASSVTGSAGDEKLFF. In DNA form, the CDR3 reads TGTGCCAGTAGTGTAACCGGGTCCGCGGGAGATGAAAAACTGTTTTTT. The V gene is TRBV19, the J gene TRBJ1-4; no firm D call. The CDR3 is 16 residues long. V lost 5 bases to trimming and J lost 6 bases, with 19 bases between them. Germline-derived CDR1 and CDR2 are LNHDA and SQIVND (reference sequence).